Following are 8 T cell receptor beta chains from one sample sequenced in a study of identical twins. MiXCR was run by TCRdb on the 5' RACE reads, yielding one entry per CDR3 protein. The table has about 720,000 distinct CDR3 sequences, around a sixth seen once. These data also formed part of another study, on T cells expressing NK-cell markers.

The sequencing input was PBMCs. The origin of the receptors is a woman aged 18-30 years in good health.

V gene TRBV5-1 combines with J gene TRBJ2-1, with no clear D. This CDR3 contains 12 residues. Germline-derived CDR1 and CDR2 are SGHRS and YFSETQ. Trimming took 4 bases from V and 8 from J, leaving 10 bases between them. The CDR3, as DNA: TGCGCCAGCAGCCCCCAAAGCCATGAGCAGTTCTTC. This codes for CASSPQSHEQFF.

There are a few counts of this clonotype. CDR3 bases: TGCAGCGTTGAGGTGTATGAGCAGTTCTTC. This encodes CSVEVYEQFF. The J gene is TRBJ2-1, the V gene TRBV29-1; no clear D. Germline-derived CDR1 and CDR2 are SQVTM and ANQGSEA. This CDR3 has 10 residues. The germline V and J ends were trimmed by 3 bases and 8 bases, with 5 bases remaining between them.

V is TRBV27 and J is TRBJ1-5; TRBD1 matches 8 bases. The CDR3 contains 14 residues. Trimming took 5 bases from V and 6 from J; bases not matched to a gene: 6. Per germline, CDR1 MNHEY and CDR2 SMNVEV (reference sequence). The CDR3 is CASSPTGASQPQHF. CDR3 DNA: TGTGCCAGCAGTCCGACAGGGGCTAGTCAGCCCCAGCATTTT.

V is TRBV7-9 and J is TRBJ2-1; D gene ambiguous. Trimming removed 4 bases from V and 0 bases from J, with 4 bases in between. CDR3 length equals 13 residues. CDR1 is SEHNR and CDR2 is FQNEAQ in the germline V gene (reference sequence). This chain's CDR3 is CASSSHSYNEQFF. DNA of the CDR3: TGTGCCAGCAGCTCACACTCCTACAATGAGCAGTTCTTC. The whole variable domain, remainder taken from reference TRBV7-9 and TRBJ2-1, is DTGVSQNPRHKITKRGQNVTFRCDPISEHNRLYWYRQTLGQGPEFLTYFQNEAQLEKSRLLSDRFSAERPKGSFSTLEIQRTEQGDSAMYLCASSSHSYNEQFFGPGTRLTVL.

V is TRBV2 and J is TRBJ2-1; 8 positions match TRBD2. This CDR3 region has 14 residues. Trimming cost V 7 bases and J 3 bases; bases outside gene matches: 5. Looked up from germline, CDR1 is SNHLY and CDR2 is FYNNEI. CDR3 DNA sequence: TGTGCCAGCAATAAGCGGGAGAGCTACAATGAGCAGTTCTTC. Its protein product is CASNKRESYNEQFF.

This clonotype has only a few counts. The chain couples TRBV3-1 to TRBJ1-3, with D hard to call. V was cut by 4 bases and J by 2 bases, with 9 bases left in between. Germline loops: CDR1 LGHDT, CDR2 YNNKEL (reference sequence). The length of the CDR3 is 14 residues. CDR3 in amino acids: CASSPLIPGNTIYF. The CDR3 coding sequence is TGTGCCAGCAGCCCTCTAATCCCTGGAAACACCATATATTTT.

Only a few counts were recorded for this clonotype. The V and J genes are TRBV29-1 and TRBJ2-5; TRBD1 aligns across 10 bases. After removal of 3 bases from V and 4 bases from J, the junction contained 8 bases not matched to a gene. Germline CDR1 and CDR2: SQVTM and ANQGSEA. This CDR3 is built from 15 residues. CDR3 amino acids: CSVESRDRGRETQYF. CDR3 DNA sequence: TGCAGCGTTGAGTCGAGGGACAGGGGACGAGAGACCCAGTACTTC.

The V call is TRBV11-2, the J call TRBJ1-2; unclear D gene. Trimming took 6 bases from V and 2 from J, leaving 13 bases between them. In germline, CDR1 is SGHAT, CDR2 FQNNGV. The CDR3 loop spans 14 amino acids. The CDR3 sequence is CASRPITDNYGYTF. CDR3 DNA: TGTGCCAGCAGACCTATTACGGACAACTATGGCTACACCTTC.